These T cell receptor beta chains were read from a single sample in a study of PD-1 blockade in classical Hodgkin lymphoma. Produced via immunoSEQ multiplex PCR; TCRdb's table is partial and in-frame only. The data contain around 44,000 clones, approximately 90% of them singletons. This specimen was peripheral blood mononuclear cells (PBMCs), taken before the second cycle of nivolumab. Every receptor here comes from a human donor with classical Hodgkin lymphoma. The CDR3 runs from the conserved cysteine through the conserved F or W. The D gene is left open where the match is weak. Size values are once, few and many counts, or a class for expanded clones, and some rows have none.

TRBJ2-6 | NA | NA | TRBV11-2 | TGTGCCAGCAGCCCGTCCGCTTCTGGGGCCAACGTCCTGACTTTC | CASSPSASGANVLTF
TRBJ2-2 | NA | NA | TRBV5-1 | TGCGCCAGCAGCAGGACAGCTCGCGGGGAGTCCGGGGAGCTGTTTTTT | CASSRTARGESGELFF
TRBJ2-7 | NA | NA | TRBV2 | TGTGCCAGCAGCCGGAGTAGGGGGGCCTCCTACGAGCAGTACTTC | CASSRSRGASYEQYF
TRBJ2-3 | TRBD1 | NA | TRBV6-1 | TGTGCCAGCAGTCTGGACAGGGTGAGCACAGATACGCAGTATTTT | CASSLDRVSTDTQYF
TRBJ1-2 | NA | NA | TRBV6-5 | TGTGCCAGCAGTTACGAAGCGGCGACCAGGAGGGATGGCTACACCTTC | CASSYEAATRRDGYTF
TRBJ2-5 | NA | NA | TRBV2 | TGTGCCAGCAGTGGGGGCAGGGCGGAGACCCAGTACTTC | CASSGGRAETQYF
TRBJ2-7 | TRBD1 | NA | TRBV4-2 | TGTGCCAGCAGCCTCGAAGGCCCAGGGGGCTACGAGCAGTACTTC | CASSLEGPGGYEQYF
TRBJ2-2 | NA | NA | TRBV14 | TGTGCCAGCAGCCAAGTAGCCGGGGCGACCGGGGAGCTGTTTTTT | CASSQVAGATGELFF
TRBJ2-7 | TRBD2 | once | TRBV7-2 | TGTGCCAGCAGCTTGGGACTAGCGGGAAGCTCCTACGAGCAGTACTTC | CASSLGLAGSSYEQYF
TRBJ2-7 | TRBD2 | NA | TRBV9 | TGTGCCAGCAGCGTAGGCCCTAGCGGGCCCGGCGAGCAGTACTTC | CASSVGPSGPGEQYF
TRBJ1-5 | NA | NA | TRBV28 | TGTGCCAGCAGTGCGCACGGGACCGGCAATCAGCCCCAGCATTTT | CASSAHGTGNQPQHF
TRBJ2-3 | NA | NA | TRBV6-4 | TGTGCCAGCAGTGACGGGGGTAGCACAGATACGCAGTATTTT | CASSDGGSTDTQYF
TRBJ2-1 | NA | NA | TRBV5-1 | TGCGCCAGCAGCTTAGGGGGTTACAATGAGCAGTTCTTC | CASSLGGYNEQFF
TRBJ2-1 | TRBD2 | NA | TRBV11-2 | TGTGCCAGCAGCTCCCGACTAGCGGGGCCGAATGAGCAGTTCTTC | CASSSRLAGPNEQFF
TRBJ2-7 | NA | NA | TRBV27 | TGTGCCAGCAGTTTGGGGGGCGAGCAGTACTTC | CASSLGGEQYF
TRBJ2-1 | TRBD2 | NA | TRBV5-1 | TGCGCCAGCAGCATGGGACTAGCGGGCCCCTACAATGAGCAGTTCTTC | CASSMGLAGPYNEQFF
TRBJ2-3 | NA | once | TRBV13 | TGTGCCAGCAGCAGGAGAGGGGAGGGCACAGATACGCAGTATTTT | CASSRRGEGTDTQYF
TRBJ2-3 | TRBD2 | NA | TRBV27 | TGTGCCAGCAGTTTATGGGTGGCTAGCGGGAGGATAGGGGCCACAGATATGCAGTATTTT | CASSLWVASGRIGATDMQYF
TRBJ1-5 | NA | NA | TRBV10-3 | TGTGCCATCAGGGGGAGGGAGGATCAGCCCCAGCATTTT | CAIRGREDQPQHF
TRBJ2-1 | TRBD2 | NA | TRBV5-5 | TGTGCCAGCAGCTCTCGACTAGCGGGAGGGTACAATGAGCAGTTCTTC | CASSSRLAGGYNEQFF
TRBJ2-7 | NA | NA | TRBV6-1 | TGTGCCAGCGCAAAAAGAGTAGGGGGTCCCTACGAGCAGTACTTC | CASAKRVGGPYEQYF
TRBJ2-1 | NA | NA | TRBV5-4 | TGTGCCAGCAAAGACGGGGTTAAGGATGAGCAGTTCTTC | CASKDGVKDEQFF
TRBJ2-7 | NA | NA | TRBV5-5 | TGTGCCAGCAGCTTGGAGTGGGGGCAGGGCTACGAGCAGTACTTC | CASSLEWGQGYEQYF
TRBJ1-2 | NA | NA | TRBV28 | TGTGCCAGCAGTTTGGCAGGGCAAGGCTACACCTTC | CASSLAGQGYTF
TRBJ1-3 | NA | NA | TRBV6-5 | TGTGCCAGCAGTTCGCGGGCTACCCTTGCGGGAAACACCATATATTTT | CASSSRATLAGNTIYF
TRBJ1-1 | TRBD1 | NA | TRBV7-2 | TGTGCCAGCAGCTTCGGGACAGGGGGCATGAACACTGAAGCTTTCTTT | CASSFGTGGMNTEAFF
TRBJ1-3 | TRBD1 | NA | TRBV19 | TGTGCCAGTGGGACAGGGGCTGGAAACACCATATATTTT | CASGTGAGNTIYF
TRBJ2-3 | TRBD2 | NA | TRBV7-8 | TGTGCCAGCAGCTTACGGGGGGTCCGATTCACAGATACGCAGTATTTT | CASSLRGVRFTDTQYF
TRBJ2-1 | TRBD2 | NA | TRBV9 | TGTGCCAGCAGCGGTAGCGGGGGAACCAATGAGCAGTTCTTC | CASSGSGGTNEQFF
TRBJ2-7 | TRBD1 | NA | TRBV6-4 | TGTGCCAGCCATGGGACAGGGGAAAGGTACGAGCAGTACTTC | CASHGTGERYEQYF
TRBJ1-2 | NA | few | TRBV5-1 | TGCGCCAGCAGCTTGGCCCCAGGGAGTGCCTATGGCTACACCTTC | CASSLAPGSAYGYTF
TRBJ2-7 | NA | NA | TRBV4-2 | TGTGCCAGCAGCCAAGAAGGAAGTCCGCAATCCTACGAGCAGTACTTC | CASSQEGSPQSYEQYF
TRBJ2-3 | TRBD2 | NA | TRBV4-2 | TGTGCCAGCAGCCAAGGGAGGACGGGAGGACTTAGCACAGATACGCAGTATTTT | CASSQGRTGGLSTDTQYF
TRBJ2-3 | NA | NA | TRBV7-9 | TGTGCCAGCAGCTCCCAGGGTTCGAGCACAGATACGCAGTATTTT | CASSSQGSSTDTQYF
TRBJ2-1 | NA | NA | TRBV28 | TGTGCCAGCAGTTTAAAACGAAGGGCGGGGAGCTTCGATGAGCAGTTCTTC | CASSLKRRAGSFDEQFF
TRBJ2-5 | TRBD2 | once | TRBV4-2 | TGTGCCAGCAGCCCCCTCGGGCGGGGGGGACTCCAAGAGACCCAGTACTTC | CASSPLGRGGLQETQYF
TRBJ2-1 | TRBD1 | NA | TRBV5-4 | TGTGCCAGCAGCTGGACAGGGGGCCACAATGAGCAGTTCTTC | CASSWTGGHNEQFF
TRBJ1-2 | TRBD1 | few | TRBV29-1 | TGCAGCGCTAGGACAGGGGGTGACTATGGCTACACCTTC | CSARTGGDYGYTF
TRBJ1-4 | NA | NA | TRBV6-6 | TGTGCCAGCAGTCGCGTTGGTGCATGGAATGAAAAACTGTTTTTT | CASSRVGAWNEKLFF
TRBJ1-4 | NA | NA | TRBV7-9 | TGTGCCAGCAGCTGGGTGGGGGATTTCGAAAAACTGTTTTTT | CASSWVGDFEKLFF
TRBJ2-3 | TRBD1 | NA | TRBV6-5 | TGTGCCACCCTTCTCAGGGGGACAGATACGCAGTATTTT | CATLLRGTDTQYF
TRBJ1-2 | TRBD1 | NA | TRBV2 | TGTGCCAGCAGTACAGGGGGCCTAGGCTATGGCTACACCTTC | CASSTGGLGYGYTF
TRBJ2-1 | NA | NA | TRBV2 | TGTGCCAGCAGTGAAGTGGACGACCGCGACTACAATGAGCAGTTCTTC | CASSEVDDRDYNEQFF
TRBJ1-1 | NA | NA | TRBV7-9 | TGTGCCAGCAGCTTTGGGGGGAACACTGAAGCTTTCTTT | CASSFGGNTEAFF
TRBJ2-2 | NA | medium-sized | TRBV7-2 | TGTGCCAGCACCCCGTGGGACTTCCGACAGATCTACACCGGGGAGCTGTTTTTT | CASTPWDFRQIYTGELFF
TRBJ2-7 | NA | NA | TRBV7-2 | TGTGCCAGCAGCCCGTTGGACGAGCAGTACTTC | CASSPLDEQYF
TRBJ1-1 | NA | few | TRBV27 | TGTGCCAGCAGTTTCGGACAAAACACTGAAGCTTTCTTT | CASSFGQNTEAFF
TRBJ1-2 | TRBD1 | NA | TRBV6-5 | TGTGCCAGCAGTCCCGGGACAGGTCACTATGGCTACACCTTC | CASSPGTGHYGYTF
TRBJ1-4 | NA | NA | TRBV5-1 | TGCGCCAGCACCAAGGGGGGTACTAATGAAAAACTGTTTTTT | CASTKGGTNEKLFF
TRBJ1-5 | TRBD1 | NA | TRBV28 | TGTGCCAGCACTCACCCGGGACAGCTTAGCAATCAGCCCCAGCATTTT | CASTHPGQLSNQPQHF